This record looks at one T cell receptor (beta chain) sequence and its context. Its specificity is unknown. The sample comes from a study of shared clonotypes between healthy human individuals. Study information: Researchers assigned three CD4 naive, three CD4 memory, two CD8 naive and one CD8 memory plate to each donor. Overall study findings and caveats: In the sorted subsets, rarefaction showed sequencing was incomplete despite large depth.

The germline gives CDR1 MNHEY, CDR2 SVGAGI. The CDR3 loop spans 9 amino acids. Trimming cost V 8 bases and J 4 bases, with 2 bases left between them. Repertoires were generated with immunoSEQ multiplex PCR, while TCRdb's copy carries only in-frame clones and drops some. The data hold hundreds of thousands of clones, with roughly 72% observed a single time. The TCR was taken from a woman aged 25 to 45 in good health. The specimen sequenced was memory CD4+ T cells sorted from blood. The subset: CD45RA-negative fraction. The chain links TRBV6-5 to TRBJ2-5; no reliable D call. CDR3 sequence: CASPETQYF. Written as DNA, the CDR3 is TGTGCCAGCCCAGAGACCCAGTACTTC.